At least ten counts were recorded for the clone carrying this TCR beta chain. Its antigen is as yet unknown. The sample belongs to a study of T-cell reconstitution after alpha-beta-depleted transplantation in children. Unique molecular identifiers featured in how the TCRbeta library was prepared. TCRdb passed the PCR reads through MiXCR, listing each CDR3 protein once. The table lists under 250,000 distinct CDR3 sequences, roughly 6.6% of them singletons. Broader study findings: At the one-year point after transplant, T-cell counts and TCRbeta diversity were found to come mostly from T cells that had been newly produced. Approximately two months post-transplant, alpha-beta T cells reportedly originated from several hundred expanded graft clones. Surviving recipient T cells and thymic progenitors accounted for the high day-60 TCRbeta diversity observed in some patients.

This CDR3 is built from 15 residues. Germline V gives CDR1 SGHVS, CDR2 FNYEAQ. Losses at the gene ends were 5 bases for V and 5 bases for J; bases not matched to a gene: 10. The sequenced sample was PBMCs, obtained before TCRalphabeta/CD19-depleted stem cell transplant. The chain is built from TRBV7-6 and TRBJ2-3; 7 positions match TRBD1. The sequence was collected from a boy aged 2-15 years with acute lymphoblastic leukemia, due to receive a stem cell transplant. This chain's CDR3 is CASSQLAQGIDTQYF. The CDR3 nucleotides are TGTGCCAGCAGCCAATTGGCACAGGGGATAGATACGCAGTATTTT.